This record concerns one T cell receptor beta chain sequence. This entry is derived from a study of early T cells in non-severe SARS-CoV-2 infection. Study-wide context: Chains were unpaired, as sequencing was done on bulk RNA from unsorted whole blood.

Germline V gene lookup returns CDR1 ENHRY and CDR2 SYGVKD. CDR3 length: 15 residues. V was trimmed by 4 bases and J by 0 bases, leaving 13 bases between them. Attachment of unique molecular identifiers was made to individual cDNA molecules. MiXCR, run by TCRdb on the 5' RACE reads, gives a single entry per CDR3 protein. Counted here are some 120,000 distinct CDR3 sequences, more than 13% occurring once; the ten biggest clones make up around a fifth. The chain recombines TRBV10-3 with TRBJ2-7; unclear D gene. The clonotype was recovered from an adult who was a healthcare worker with PCR-confirmed SARS-CoV-2 infection or an uninfected control (not recorded which). The sample taken for sequencing was whole blood. CDR3 region: CAISAAVGLSYEQYF. DNA for the CDR3: TGTGCCATCAGTGCAGCCGTGGGCCTCTCCTACGAGCAGTACTTC.